The sequence of this TCR beta chain was determined in a study of identifying expanded T cells in peripheral blood. Study-wide findings and caveats: Across healthy donors, higher total template counts meant significantly greater roughly 2-week count variance. Over about two and four weeks, about 15 and 19 clones changed, versus approximately 1.2 between replicates.

Collection occurred without any documented infections or immune events in donors. This CDR3 spans 14 amino acids. Unmatched junction bases numbered 3, after V lost 3 bases and J lost 8 bases. Germline-derived CDR1 and CDR2 are SGHRS and YFSETQ. Here immunoSEQ multiplex PCR was the method, and the copy in TCRdb shows in-frame clones only, minus some. The sample records about 90,000 clones, roughly 86% being singletons. This clone occurred a few times. Its antigen remains unidentified. J is TRBJ1-6 and V is TRBV5-1; TRBD1 matches at 9 bases. The TCR comes from a person aged 18 to 70 in good health. The sample consisted of blood. The DNA for the CDR3 is TGCGCCAGCAGCTCGGACAGGGGATATTCACCCCTCCACTTT. Its translation is CASSSDRGYSPLHF.